Given below is one T cell receptor (beta chain) in context. The record originates from a study of shared clonotypes between healthy human individuals. Method: immunoSEQ multiplex PCR; TCRdb's copy keeps in-frame clones and lacks some. Seen here are millions of clones, around 93% observed once, and the top ten hold 1.5% to 2%. V was cut by 1 base and J by 3 bases, with 7 bases left in between. CDR3 length: 14 amino acids. CDR1 is SGHTA, CDR2 FQGNSA, per germline. Selected positively for CCR7 and CD45RO-negative, naive CD8 cells excluded terminally differentiated effector memory CD45RA+ cells. None of the donors, who were healthy HIV-negative adults, had recently had acute infections or vaccinations.

The sequencing sample was made of naive CD8+ T cells from PBMCs. The chain carries TRBV7-2 and TRBJ2-1; weak D call: TRBD1 (6 bases). The source is a man aged 18 to 29 in good health. Some clones in this sample may be carry-over from other donors' samples. The CDR3 DNA follows: TGTGCCAGCAGCTTAGTACAGGGCTACAATGAGCAGTTCTTC. Translating it yields CASSLVQGYNEQFF.